The 7 T cell receptor beta chains below were found in one sample sequenced in a study of shared clonotypes between healthy human individuals (dated by TCRdb to 2019 to 2021). Receptor amplification or capture employed the immunoSEQ multiplex PCR assay. The table comes from immuneACCESS by way of TCRdb, which keeps in-frame sequences with V and J called. Part of the clones is missing from these tables; in studies checked, under half for an unresolved V gene and the rest for unknown reasons. The sample profile shows roughly 2,000,000 clones; 93% of them were found once. Jointly, the top ten make up around 1.8% of the sample. For the CD8 naive samples, CD45RO-negative cells were positively selected for CCR7, yielding a CD45RA+CCR7+ population from which TemRA cells were excluded. Input material: naive CD8+ T cells from PBMCs. The cell subset or site label on this specimen signifies: CD45RA+CCR7+. The receptors stem from a man younger than 35 in good health. Some clones in this sample may be carry-over from other donors' samples.

This sequence joins TRBV19 and TRBJ2-1; D may be TRBD1 (6 bases). Germline V CDR1 and CDR2: LNHDA, SQIVND (reference sequence). Trimming removed 0 bases from V and 9 bases from J, with 9 bases in between. The CDR3 extends over 13 amino acids. This CDR3 is CASSIDRGPEQFF. CDR3 bases: TGTGCCAGTAGTATAGACAGGGGCCCTGAGCAGTTCTTC.

CDR3 region: CASSQYSGANVLTF. The CDR3 DNA reads as TGTGCCAGTAGTCAATACTCTGGGGCCAACGTCCTGACTTTC. The genes are TRBV19 and TRBJ2-6; D call uncertain. The CDR3 spans 14 residues. Germline CDR1 is LNHDA and CDR2 is SQIVND (reference sequence). V was pared by 5 bases and J by 0 bases, with 5 bases between.

This clone is a singleton in its sample. The CDR3 DNA follows: TGTGCCAGCAGCTTGGTGGCAGGCGCCTACGAGCAGTACTTC. Amino acid sequence: CASSLVAGAYEQYF. V is TRBV5-5 and J is TRBJ2-7; no clear D gene. CDR3 length: 14 amino acids. Between the trimmed V and J ends, which lost 0 bases and 2 bases, there was a span of 9 bases. Looked up from germline, CDR1 is SGHKS and CDR2 is YYEKEE (reference sequence).

The rearrangement joins TRBV7-2 to TRBJ2-1; weak D call: TRBD1 (5 bases). The CDR3 covers 13 residues. Germline CDR1 SGHTA, CDR2 FQGNSA. The V gene lost 5 bases and the J gene lost 6 bases, with 11 bases spanning the gap. The CDR3 loop is CASSPGQINEQFF. The CDR3 nucleotides are TGTGCCAGCAGCCCTGGACAAATCAATGAGCAGTTCTTC.

The chain recombines TRBV5-1 with TRBJ1-2; 7 nucleotides agree with TRBD1. Per germline, CDR1 SGHRS and CDR2 YFSETQ. The CDR3 spans 15 residues. Losses at the gene ends were 4 bases for V and 0 bases for J; bases not matched to a gene: 6. CDR3 protein: CASSATGKANYGYTF. In nucleotides, the CDR3 is TGCGCCAGCAGCGCGACAGGGAAGGCTAACTATGGCTACACCTTC.

The V gene is TRBV12-5, the J gene TRBJ2-1; perhaps TRBD1 as D (6 bases). From germline, CDR1 is LGHNT and CDR2 FRNRAP. V lost 5 bases and J lost 5, with 13 bases in between. The CDR3 has 14 residues. Here the CDR3 reads CASGLGAVHNEQFF. The CDR3 bases are TGTGCTAGTGGTCTGGGGGCCGTTCACAATGAGCAGTTCTTC. Filled out from reference TRBV12-5 and TRBJ2-1, the complete variable domain reads DARVTQTPRHKVTEMGQEVTMRCQPILGHNTVFWYRQTMMQGLELLAYFRNRAPLDDSGMPKDRFSAEMPDATLATLKIQPSEPRDSAVYFCASGLGAVHNEQFFGPGTRLTVL.

This rearrangement joins TRBV4-1 to TRBJ2-1, with D tentatively TRBD1 or TRBD2 (7 bases each). The CDR3 extends over 15 amino acids. Trimming shortened V by 1 base and J by 9 bases, and 16 bases separated the two germline ends. Germline loops: CDR1 MGHRA, CDR2 YSYEKL. This CDR3 reads CASSQARGGGFEQFF. The CDR3 coding sequence is TGCGCCAGCAGCCAAGCCCGGGGAGGGGGCTTTGAGCAGTTCTTC.